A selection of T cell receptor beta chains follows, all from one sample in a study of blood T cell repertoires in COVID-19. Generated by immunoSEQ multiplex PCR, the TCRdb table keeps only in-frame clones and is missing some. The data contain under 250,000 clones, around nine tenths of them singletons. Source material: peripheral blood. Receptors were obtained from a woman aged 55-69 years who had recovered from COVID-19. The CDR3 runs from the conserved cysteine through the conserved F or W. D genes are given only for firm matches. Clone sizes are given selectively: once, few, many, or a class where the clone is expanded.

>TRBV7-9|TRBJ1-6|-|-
TGTGCCAGCAGCGAACTCAGGGTCCGACCTTCACCCCTCCACTTT
CASSELRVRPSPLHF
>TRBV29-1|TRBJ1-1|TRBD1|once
TGCAGCGGACAGGGAAACATGAACACTGAAGCTTTCTTT
CSGQGNMNTEAFF
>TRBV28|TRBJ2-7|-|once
TGTGCCAGCAGTTTTATCGACAGCTTGAGCTCCTACGAGCAGTACTTC
CASSFIDSLSSYEQYF
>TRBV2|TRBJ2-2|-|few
TGTGCCAGCAGTGGGACATCGAACACCGGGGAGCTGTTTTTT
CASSGTSNTGELFF
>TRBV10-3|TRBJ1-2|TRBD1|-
TGTGCCATCAGTGGAACAGGGGTAGGCTATGGCTACACCTTC
CAISGTGVGYGYTF
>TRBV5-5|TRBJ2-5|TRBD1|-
TGTGCCAGCAGCTTGGGGGCAGGGGGCAGGGGAGAGACCCAGTACTTC
CASSLGAGGRGETQYF
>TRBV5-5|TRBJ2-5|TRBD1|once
TGTGCCAGCAGCAGGGGGGACAGGGTGGGAGGGACCCAGTACTTC
CASSRGDRVGGTQYF
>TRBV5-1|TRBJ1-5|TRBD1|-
TGCGCCAGCCGGAAAGGGACAGGGTCGGGCCAGCCCCAGCATTTT
CASRKGTGSGQPQHF
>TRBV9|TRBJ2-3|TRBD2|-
TGTGCCAGCAGCGGTAGCGGGGGGGCGGATTTT
CASSGSGGADF
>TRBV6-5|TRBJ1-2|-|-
TGTGCCAGCAGTATGGACAGCTCATTTGATGGCTACACCTTC
CASSMDSSFDGYTF
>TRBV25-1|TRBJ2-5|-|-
TGTGCCAGCGTCCTATGGGGCTGCCGTCTTAGGAGGACCCAGTACTTC
CASVLWGCRLRRTQYF
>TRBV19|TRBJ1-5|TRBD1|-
TGTGCCAGTAGCCGTACCGGGACAGGTCTGGGTCAGCCCCAGCATTTT
CASSRTGTGLGQPQHF
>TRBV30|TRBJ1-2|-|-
TGTGCCTGGAGCTCCACGGGACACATTGGGGGCTATCACTATGGCTACACCTTC
CAWSSTGHIGGYHYGYTF
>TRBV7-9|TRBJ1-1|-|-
TGTGCCAGCAGCTTAGCGTTTGTCAGGAACACTGAAGCTTTCTTT
CASSLAFVRNTEAFF
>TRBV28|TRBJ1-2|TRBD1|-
TGTGCCAGCACCCCGTCGACAGGGGAGGGCTACACCTTC
CASTPSTGEGYTF
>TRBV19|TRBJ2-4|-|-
TGTGCCAGTAGCTGGCGGGGGCAAATTCAGTACTTC
CASSWRGQIQYF
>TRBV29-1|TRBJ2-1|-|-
TGCAGCGCCGTTCGGGGCAATGAGCAGTTCTTC
CSAVRGNEQFF
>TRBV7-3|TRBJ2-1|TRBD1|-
TGTGCCAGCTCTCGGTCCGGGACAGGGGGCTATGAGCAGTTCTTC
CASSRSGTGGYEQFF
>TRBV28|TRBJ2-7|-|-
TGTGCCAGCAGTGGTTTCGCGGGCGAGCAGTACTTC
CASSGFAGEQYF
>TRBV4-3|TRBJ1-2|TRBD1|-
TGCGCCAGCAGCCAAGATGTGGGGGACAGGGTGTTTGGTGGCTACACCTTC
CASSQDVGDRVFGGYTF
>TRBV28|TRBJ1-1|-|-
TGTGCCAGCAGTTCGACGGGGGAGCAGTTAGCTTTCTTT
CASSSTGEQLAFF
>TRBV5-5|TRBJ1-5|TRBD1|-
TGTGCCAGCAGCCTGGGACAGTATAGCAATCAGCCCCAGCATTTT
CASSLGQYSNQPQHF